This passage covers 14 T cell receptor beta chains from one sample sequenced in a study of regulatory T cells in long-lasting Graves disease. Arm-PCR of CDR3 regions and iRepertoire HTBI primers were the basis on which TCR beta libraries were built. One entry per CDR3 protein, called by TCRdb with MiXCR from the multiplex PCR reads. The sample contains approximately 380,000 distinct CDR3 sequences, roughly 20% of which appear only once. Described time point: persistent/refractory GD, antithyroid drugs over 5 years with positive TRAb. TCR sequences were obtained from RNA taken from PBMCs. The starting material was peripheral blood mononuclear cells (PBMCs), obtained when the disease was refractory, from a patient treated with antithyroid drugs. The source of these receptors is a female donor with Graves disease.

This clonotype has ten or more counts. The CDR3, as DNA: TGTGCCAGCAGCCCAAGTCCCACTGAGACCCAGTACTTC. This codes for CASSPSPTETQYF. The gene calls are TRBV7-9 and TRBJ2-5; no clear D gene. V gave up 5 bases and J gave up 5 bases, with 12 bases separating them. This CDR3 is 13 amino acids long. Germline V gene data show CDR1 as SEHNR and CDR2 as FQNEAQ (reference sequence). The variable domain in full, completed from reference TRBV7-9 and TRBJ2-5, reads DTGVSQNPRHKITKRGQNVTFRCDPISEHNRLYWYRQTLGQGPEFLTYFQNEAQLEKSRLLSDRFSAERPKGSFSTLEIQRTEQGDSAMYLCASSPSPTETQYFGPGTRLLVL.

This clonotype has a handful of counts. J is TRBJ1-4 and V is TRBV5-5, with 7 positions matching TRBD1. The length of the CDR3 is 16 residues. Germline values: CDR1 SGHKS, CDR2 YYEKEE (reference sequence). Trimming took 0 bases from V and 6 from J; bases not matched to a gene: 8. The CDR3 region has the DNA TGTGCCAGCAGCTTGGCCATCGGTCAGGGGGATGAAAAACTGTTTTTT. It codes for CASSLAIGQGDEKLFF.

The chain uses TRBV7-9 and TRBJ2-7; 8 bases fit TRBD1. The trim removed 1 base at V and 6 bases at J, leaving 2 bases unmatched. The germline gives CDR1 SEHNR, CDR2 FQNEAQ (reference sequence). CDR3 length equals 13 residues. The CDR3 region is CASSLGDRGEQYF. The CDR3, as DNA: TGTGCCAGCAGCTTAGGTGACAGGGGCGAGCAGTACTTC.

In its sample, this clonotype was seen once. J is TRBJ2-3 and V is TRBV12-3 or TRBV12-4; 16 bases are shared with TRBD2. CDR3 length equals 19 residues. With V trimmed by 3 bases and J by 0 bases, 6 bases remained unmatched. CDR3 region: CASSFGTSGRGPSTDTQYF. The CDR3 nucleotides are TGTGCCAGCAGTTTCGGGACTAGCGGGAGGGGGCCTAGCACAGATACGCAGTATTTT.

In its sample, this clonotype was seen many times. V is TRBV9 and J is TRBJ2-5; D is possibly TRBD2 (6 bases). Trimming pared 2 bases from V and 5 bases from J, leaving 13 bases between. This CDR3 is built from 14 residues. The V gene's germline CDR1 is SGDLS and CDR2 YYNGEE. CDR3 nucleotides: TGTGCCAGCAGCGTGGGTTCAGGAGGGGAGACCCAGTACTTC. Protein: CASSVGSGGETQYF.

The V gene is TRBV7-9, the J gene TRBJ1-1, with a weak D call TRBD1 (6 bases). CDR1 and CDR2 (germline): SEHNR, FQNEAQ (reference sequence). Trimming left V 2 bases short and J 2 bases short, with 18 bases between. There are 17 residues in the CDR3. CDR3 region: CASSLSPGQGINTEAFF. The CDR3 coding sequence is TGTGCCAGCAGCTTAAGTCCGGGACAAGGAATTAACACTGAAGCTTTCTTT.

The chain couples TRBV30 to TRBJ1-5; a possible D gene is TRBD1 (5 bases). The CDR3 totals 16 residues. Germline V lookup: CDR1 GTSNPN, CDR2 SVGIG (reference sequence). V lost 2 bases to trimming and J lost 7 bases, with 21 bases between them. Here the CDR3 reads CAWSIGTGAGRQPQHF. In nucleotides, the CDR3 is TGTGCCTGGAGTATCGGGACCGGGGCGGGGCGGCAGCCCCAGCATTTT.

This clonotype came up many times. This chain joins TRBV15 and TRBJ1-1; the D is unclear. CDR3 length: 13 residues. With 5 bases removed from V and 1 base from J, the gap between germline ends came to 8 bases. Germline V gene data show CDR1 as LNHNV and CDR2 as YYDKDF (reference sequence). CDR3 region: CATSYKENTEAFF. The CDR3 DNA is TGTGCCACCAGCTACAAGGAGAACACTGAAGCTTTCTTT.

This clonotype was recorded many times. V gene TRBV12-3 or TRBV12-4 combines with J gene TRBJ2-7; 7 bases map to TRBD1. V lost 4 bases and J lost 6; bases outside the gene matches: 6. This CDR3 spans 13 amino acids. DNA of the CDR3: TGTGCCAGCAGTTCAAAACAGGGGACCGAGCAGTACTTC. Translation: CASSSKQGTEQYF.

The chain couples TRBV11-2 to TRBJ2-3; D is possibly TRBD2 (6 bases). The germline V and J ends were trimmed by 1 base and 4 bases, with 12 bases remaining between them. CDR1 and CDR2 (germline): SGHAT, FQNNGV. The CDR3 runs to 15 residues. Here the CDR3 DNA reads TGTGCCAGCAGCTTAGTAATCGCTAGCGCAGATACGCAGTATTTT. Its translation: CASSLVIASADTQYF.

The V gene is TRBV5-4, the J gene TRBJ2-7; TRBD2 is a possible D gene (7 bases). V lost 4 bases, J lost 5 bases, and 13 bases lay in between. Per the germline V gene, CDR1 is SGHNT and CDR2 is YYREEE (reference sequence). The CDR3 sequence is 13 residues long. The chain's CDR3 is CASSPPGGNEQYF. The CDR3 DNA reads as TGTGCCAGCAGCCCACCGGGGGGCAACGAGCAGTACTTC.

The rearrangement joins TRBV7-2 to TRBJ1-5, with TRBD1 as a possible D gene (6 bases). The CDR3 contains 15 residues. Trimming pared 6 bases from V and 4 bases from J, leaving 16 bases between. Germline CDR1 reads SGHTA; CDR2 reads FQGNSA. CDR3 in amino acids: CASSWGRGRNQPQHF. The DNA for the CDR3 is TGTGCCAGCAGTTGGGGCAGGGGTCGAAATCAGCCCCAGCATTTT.

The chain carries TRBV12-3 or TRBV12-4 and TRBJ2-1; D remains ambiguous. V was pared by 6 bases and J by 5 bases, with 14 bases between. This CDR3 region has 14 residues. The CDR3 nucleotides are TGTGCCAGCAGCCCTGCTCCCATAAACAATGAGCAGTTCTTC. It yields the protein CASSPAPINNEQFF.

The CDR3 reads CASSQSAQGTEAFF. DNA for the CDR3: TGTGCCAGCAGCCAATCTGCGCAGGGCACTGAAGCTTTCTTT. The chain is built from TRBV16 and TRBJ1-1, with D maybe TRBD1 (5 bases). The V gene lost 0 bases and the J gene lost 4 bases, with 9 bases spanning the gap. CDR1 is KGHSY, CDR2 FQNENV, per germline. This CDR3 has 14 amino acids.